This T cell receptor beta chain is drawn from a study of CD8 T cells in ankylosing spondylitis. General study points: Relatively scarce in peripheral blood, disease-linked clones were CD8+. For ankylosing spondylitis blood, a TCR beta motif of under ten highly homologous variants appeared characteristic. As reported, disease-linked clones showed significant enrichment in matched ankylosing spondylitis synovial fluid. In reactive arthritis synovial fluid and blood, some motif variants had been reported before.

Construction of TCR beta libraries was performed using quantitative 5'-RACE with molecular barcodes. TCRdb re-called the 5' RACE reads with MiXCR, one entry per CDR3 protein. The data hold about 540,000 distinct CDR3 sequences, with roughly 13% observed a single time. This clonotype occurred many times. What it binds is unknown. J gave up 3 bases and V 7 bases, and 5 bases lay outside the gene matches. The CDR3 sequence is 15 residues long. Germline V gene data show CDR1 as MNHEY and CDR2 as SVGEGT. The chain has TRBV6-2 or TRBV6-3 and TRBJ2-1; TRBD2 matches 11 bases. The sequencing sample was made of blood, either unsorted or a sorted T cell fraction (not recorded which). The sequence derives from a male donor with ankylosing spondylitis. DNA for the CDR3: TGTGCCAGCATCCGACTAGCGGGGTACTACAATGAGCAGTTCTTC. It encodes CASIRLAGYYNEQFF.